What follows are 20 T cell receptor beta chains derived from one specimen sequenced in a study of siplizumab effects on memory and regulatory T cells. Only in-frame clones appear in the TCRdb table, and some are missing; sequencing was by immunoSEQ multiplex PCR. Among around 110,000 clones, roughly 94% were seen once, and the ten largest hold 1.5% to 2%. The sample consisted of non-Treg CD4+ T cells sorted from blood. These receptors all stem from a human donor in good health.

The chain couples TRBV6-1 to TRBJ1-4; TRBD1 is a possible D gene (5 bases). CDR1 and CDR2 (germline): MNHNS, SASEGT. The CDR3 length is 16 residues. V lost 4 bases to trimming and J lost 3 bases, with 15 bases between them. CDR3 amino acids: CASSGRVRGSNEKLFF. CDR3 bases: TGTGCCAGCAGTGGTCGTGTAAGGGGATCTAATGAAAAACTGTTTTTT.

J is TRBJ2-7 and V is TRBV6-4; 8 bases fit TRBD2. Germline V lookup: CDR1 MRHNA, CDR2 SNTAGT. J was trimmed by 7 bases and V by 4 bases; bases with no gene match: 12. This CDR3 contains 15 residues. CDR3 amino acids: CASSVCDRGGSEQYF. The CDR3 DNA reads TGTGCCAGCAGTGTTTGCGATCGGGGGGGTAGTGAGCAGTACTTC.

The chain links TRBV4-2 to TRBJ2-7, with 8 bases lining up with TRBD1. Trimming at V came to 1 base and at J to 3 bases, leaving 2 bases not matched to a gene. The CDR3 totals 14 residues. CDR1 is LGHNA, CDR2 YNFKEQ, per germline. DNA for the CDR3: TGTGCCAGCAGCCAAGGGACAGGGCGCTACGAGCAGTACTTC. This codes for CASSQGTGRYEQYF.

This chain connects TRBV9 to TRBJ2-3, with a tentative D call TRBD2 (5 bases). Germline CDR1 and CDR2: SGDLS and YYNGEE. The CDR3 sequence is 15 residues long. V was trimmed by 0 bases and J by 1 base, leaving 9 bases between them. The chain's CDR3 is CASSVGPAGTDTQYF. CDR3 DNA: TGTGCCAGCAGCGTAGGTCCAGCGGGCACAGATACGCAGTATTTT.

The CDR3 is CASRITSGTYNEQFF. The DNA for the CDR3 is TGTGCCAGCAGGATTACCTCCGGGACTTACAATGAGCAGTTCTTC. The chain couples TRBV27 to TRBJ2-1, with D possibly being TRBD2 (6 bases). The CDR3 has 15 residues. From germline, CDR1 is MNHEY and CDR2 SMNVEV (reference sequence). V lost 6 bases, J lost 4 bases, and 16 bases lay in between.

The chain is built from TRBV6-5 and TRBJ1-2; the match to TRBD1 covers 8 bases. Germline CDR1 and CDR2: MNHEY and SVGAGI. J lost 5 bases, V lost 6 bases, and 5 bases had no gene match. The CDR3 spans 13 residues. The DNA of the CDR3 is TGTGCCAGCAGCCGAGGACAGGGTTATGGCTACACCTTC. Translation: CASSRGQGYGYTF.

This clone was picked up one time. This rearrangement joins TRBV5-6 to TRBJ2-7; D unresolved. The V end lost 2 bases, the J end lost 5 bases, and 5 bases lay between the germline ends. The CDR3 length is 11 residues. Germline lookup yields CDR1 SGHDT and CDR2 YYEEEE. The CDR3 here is CASSLYHEQYF. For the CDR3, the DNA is TGTGCCAGCAGCTTATACCACGAGCAGTACTTC. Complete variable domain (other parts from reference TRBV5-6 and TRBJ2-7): DAGVTQSPTHLIKTRGQQVTLRCSPKSGHDTVSWYQQALGQGPQFIFQYYEEEERQRGNFPDRFSGHQFPNYSSELNVNALLLGDSALYLCASSLYHEQYFGPGTRLTVT.

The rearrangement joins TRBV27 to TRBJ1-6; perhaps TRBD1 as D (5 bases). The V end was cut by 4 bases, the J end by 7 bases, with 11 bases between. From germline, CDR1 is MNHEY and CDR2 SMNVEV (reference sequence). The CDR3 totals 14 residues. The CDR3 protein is CASSSLWGNSPLHF. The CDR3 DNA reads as TGTGCCAGCAGTTCCCTTTGGGGCAATTCACCCCTCCACTTT.

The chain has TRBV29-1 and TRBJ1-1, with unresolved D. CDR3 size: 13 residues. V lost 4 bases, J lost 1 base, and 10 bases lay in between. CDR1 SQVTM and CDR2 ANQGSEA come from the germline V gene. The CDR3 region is CSVVKQTNTEAFF. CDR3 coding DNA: TGCAGCGTTGTAAAACAAACGAACACTGAAGCTTTCTTT.

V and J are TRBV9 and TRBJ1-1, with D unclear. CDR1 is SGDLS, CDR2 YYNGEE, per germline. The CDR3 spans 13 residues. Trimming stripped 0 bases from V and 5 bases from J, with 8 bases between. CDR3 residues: CASSVEPKTEAFF. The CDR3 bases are TGTGCCAGCAGCGTAGAACCTAAGACTGAAGCTTTCTTT. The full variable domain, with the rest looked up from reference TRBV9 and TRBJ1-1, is DSGVTQTPKHLITATGQRVTLRCSPRSGDLSVYWYQQSLDQGLQFLIQYYNGEERAKGNILERFSAQQFPDLHSELNLSSLELGDSALYFCASSVEPKTEAFFGQGTRLTVV.

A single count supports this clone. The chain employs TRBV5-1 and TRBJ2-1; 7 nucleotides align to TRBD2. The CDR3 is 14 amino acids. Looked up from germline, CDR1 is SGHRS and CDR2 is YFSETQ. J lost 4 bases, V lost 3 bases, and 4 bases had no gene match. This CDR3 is CASSSSGVYNEQFF. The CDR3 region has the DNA TGCGCCAGCAGCTCTAGCGGAGTTTACAATGAGCAGTTCTTC.

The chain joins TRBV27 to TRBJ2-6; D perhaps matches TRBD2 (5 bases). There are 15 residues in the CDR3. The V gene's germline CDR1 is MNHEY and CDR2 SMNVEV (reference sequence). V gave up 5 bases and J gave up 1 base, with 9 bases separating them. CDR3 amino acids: CASSARGSGANVLTF. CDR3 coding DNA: TGTGCCAGCAGTGCCCGGGGATCTGGGGCCAACGTCCTGACTTTC.

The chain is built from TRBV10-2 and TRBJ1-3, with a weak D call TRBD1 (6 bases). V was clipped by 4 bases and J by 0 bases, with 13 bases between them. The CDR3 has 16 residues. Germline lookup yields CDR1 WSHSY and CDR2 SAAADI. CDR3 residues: CASSGTDYSSGNTIYF. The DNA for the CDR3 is TGCGCCAGCAGTGGGACAGATTATTCCTCTGGAAACACCATATATTTT.

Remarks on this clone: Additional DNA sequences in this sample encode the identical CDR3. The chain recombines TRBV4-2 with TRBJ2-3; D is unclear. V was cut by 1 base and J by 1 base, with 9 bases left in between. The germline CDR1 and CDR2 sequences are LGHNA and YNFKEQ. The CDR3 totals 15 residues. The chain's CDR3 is CASSQAGSGTDTQYF. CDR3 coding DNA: TGTGCCAGCAGCCAAGCCGGAAGCGGCACAGATACGCAGTATTTT.

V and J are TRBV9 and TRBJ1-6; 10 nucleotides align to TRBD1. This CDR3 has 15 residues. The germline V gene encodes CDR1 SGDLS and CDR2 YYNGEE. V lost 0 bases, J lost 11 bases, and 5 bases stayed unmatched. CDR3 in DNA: TGTGCCAGCAGCGTAGCGGGACAGGGGAGTACACCCCTCCACTTT. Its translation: CASSVAGQGSTPLHF.

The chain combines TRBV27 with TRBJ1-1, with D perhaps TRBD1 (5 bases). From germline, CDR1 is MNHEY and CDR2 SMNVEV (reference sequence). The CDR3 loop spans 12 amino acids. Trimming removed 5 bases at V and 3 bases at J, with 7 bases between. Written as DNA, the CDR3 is TGTGCCAGCAGTCCGGGGGACACTGAAGCTTTCTTT. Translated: CASSPGDTEAFF.

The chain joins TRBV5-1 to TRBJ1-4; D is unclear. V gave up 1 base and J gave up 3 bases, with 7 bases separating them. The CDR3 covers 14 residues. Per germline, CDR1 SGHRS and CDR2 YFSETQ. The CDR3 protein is CASSLSEANEKLFF. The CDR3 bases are TGCGCCAGCAGCTTGTCAGAGGCTAATGAAAAACTGTTTTTT.

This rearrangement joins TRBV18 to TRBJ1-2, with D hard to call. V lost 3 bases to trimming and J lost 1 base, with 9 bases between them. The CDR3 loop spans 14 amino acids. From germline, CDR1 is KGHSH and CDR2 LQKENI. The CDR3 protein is CASSPVDGNYGYTF. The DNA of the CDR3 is TGTGCCAGCTCACCTGTGGACGGTAACTATGGCTACACCTTC.

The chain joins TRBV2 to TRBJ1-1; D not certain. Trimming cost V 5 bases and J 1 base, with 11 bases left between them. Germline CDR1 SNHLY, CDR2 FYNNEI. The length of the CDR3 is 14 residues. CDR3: CASSLLLGNTEAFF. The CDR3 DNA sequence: TGTGCCAGCAGTTTACTCCTCGGGAACACTGAAGCTTTCTTT.

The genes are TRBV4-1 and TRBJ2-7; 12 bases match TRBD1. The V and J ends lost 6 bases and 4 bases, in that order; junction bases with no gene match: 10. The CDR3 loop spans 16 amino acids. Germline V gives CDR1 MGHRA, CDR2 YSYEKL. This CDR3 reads CASRLAGTGGGYEQYF. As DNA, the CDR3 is TGCGCCAGCAGGCTAGCCGGGACAGGGGGCGGTTACGAGCAGTACTTC.